This entry lists 15 T cell receptor beta chains sequenced from one sample in a study of response to subunit inactivated influenza vaccine. TCRdb redid the calling of the RT-PCR reads with MiXCR, one entry per CDR3 protein. Of around 470,000 distinct CDR3 sequences detected, 6.5% to 8% appear once; the ten largest clones hold roughly 13%. Sequencing used PBMCs from blood, obtained 23 months after vaccination. Every receptor here comes from a man aged 50 to 69 who received an inactivated influenza vaccine.

This clonotype was counted at least ten times. The chain combines TRBV10-3 with TRBJ1-3; no reliable D call. V lost 4 bases to trimming and J lost 1 base, with 17 bases between them. There are 17 residues in the CDR3. Germline V gene data show CDR1 as ENHRY and CDR2 as SYGVKD. Here the CDR3 reads CAISGTTVTESGNTIYF. The CDR3 DNA reads TGTGCCATCAGTGGGACTACCGTAACAGAGTCTGGAAACACCATATATTTT.

This clonotype was seen a few times. The chain recombines TRBV4-1 with TRBJ2-1, with D perhaps TRBD1 (6 bases). The CDR3 loop spans 12 amino acids. The germline V gene has CDR1 MGHRA and CDR2 YSYEKL. V lost 1 base to trimming and J lost 12 bases, with 10 bases between them. The CDR3 nucleotides are TGCGCCAGCAGCCAAGTTCAGGGGTTGCAGTTCTTC. It is translated as CASSQVQGLQFF.

This clonotype has ten or more counts. The chain has TRBV20-1 and TRBJ2-1; 8 bases map to TRBD1. CDR1 DFQATT and CDR2 SNEGSKA come from the germline V gene (reference sequence). This CDR3 spans 15 amino acids. Trimming removed 3 bases from V and 3 bases from J; junction bases left unmatched: 7. The CDR3: CSARTRQGYYNEQFF. CDR3 nucleotides: TGCAGTGCTAGGACGCGACAGGGGTACTACAATGAGCAGTTCTTC.

In this sample, this clonotype turned up a few times. V is TRBV7-6 and J is TRBJ1-1; D is ambiguous. The CDR3 is made up of 15 amino acids. Trimming took 0 bases from V and 0 from J, leaving 8 bases between them. Germline-derived CDR1 and CDR2 are SGHVS and FNYEAQ. The CDR3 sequence: CASSLADGLNTEAFF. The DNA for the CDR3 is TGTGCCAGCAGCTTAGCTGATGGATTGAACACTGAAGCTTTCTTT. Combining the CDR3 with reference TRBV7-6 and TRBJ1-1 gives the whole variable domain GAGVSQSPRYKVTKRGQDVALRCDPISGHVSLYWYRQALGQGPEFLTYFNYEAQQDKSGLPNDRFSAERPEGSISTLTIQRTEQRDSAMYRCASSLADGLNTEAFFGQGTRLTVV.

V is TRBV7-8 and J is TRBJ2-7; 11 bases agree with TRBD2. The V segment lost 0 bases and the J segment 4 bases; nucleotides outside the gene matches: 14. This CDR3 has 19 amino acids. Germline lookup yields CDR1 SGHVS and CDR2 FQNEAQ. The CDR3 DNA sequence: TGTGCCAGCAGCTTAGCGGCGATAGCGGGAGGGCAAGGCAAGTACGAGCAGTACTTC. Its translation: CASSLAAIAGGQGKYEQYF.

Many counts were recorded for this clonotype. The rearrangement joins TRBV28 to TRBJ1-2; D ambiguous. The V end lost 6 bases, the J end lost 1 base, and 21 bases lay between the germline ends. The CDR3 extends over 17 amino acids. Per the germline V gene, CDR1 is MDHEN and CDR2 is SYDVKM. CDR3 bases: TGTGCCAGCAGCCGACTTGTGGGAGCCCAGCGTAACTATGGCTACACCTTC. Translated: CASSRLVGAQRNYGYTF.

There are a few counts of this clonotype. The chain is built from TRBV4-1 and TRBJ2-5; TRBD2 matches 9 bases. CDR1 and CDR2 (germline): MGHRA, YSYEKL. V lost 6 bases and J lost 3; bases outside the gene matches: 2. CDR3 length: 13 amino acids. The CDR3 sequence is CASRSSGEETQYF. DNA of the CDR3: TGCGCCAGCAGATCTAGCGGGGAAGAGACCCAGTACTTC.

The rearrangement uses TRBV4-3 and TRBJ1-1; D unclear. The CDR3 has 14 amino acids. Germline-derived CDR1 and CDR2 are LGHNA and YSLEER. Trimming shortened V by 1 base and J by 4 bases, and 10 bases separated the two germline ends. This chain's CDR3 is CASSQGTVVTEAFF. CDR3 in DNA: TGCGCCAGCAGCCAAGGGACGGTCGTCACTGAAGCTTTCTTT.

The chain is built from TRBV5-1 and TRBJ2-1; D is unresolved. V was trimmed by 4 bases and J by 7 bases, leaving 18 bases between them. This CDR3 has 15 residues. Germline CDR1 and CDR2: SGHRS and YFSETQ. The CDR3 bases are TGCGCCAGCAGCCCCGACTTGGTTTCGCTTAATGAGCAGTTCTTC. Encoded protein: CASSPDLVSLNEQFF.

The V and J genes are TRBV7-2 and TRBJ2-5; D unclear. Germline V gene sequence: CDR1 SGHTA, CDR2 FQGNSA. Deletions cut 4 bases from V and 3 bases from J, with 9 bases between. CDR3 size: 13 residues. CDR3 sequence reads: CASSSLIKETQYF. The CDR3 coding sequence is TGTGCCAGCAGCTCCCTGATAAAAGAGACCCAGTACTTC.

This clonotype was detected many times. The J gene is TRBJ2-5, the V gene TRBV11-2; the match to TRBD1 covers 7 bases. CDR1 SGHAT and CDR2 FQNNGV come from the germline V gene. V was clipped by 5 bases and J by 5 bases; unmatched bases: 8. CDR3 length: 14 amino acids. Here the CDR3 reads CASSRNRGWETQYF. The CDR3 coding sequence is TGTGCCAGCAGCCGAAACAGGGGCTGGGAGACCCAGTACTTC.

This clonotype was picked up many times. The chain employs TRBV10-3 and TRBJ1-3, with D hard to call. Trimming left V 0 bases short and J 0 bases short, with 9 bases between. The CDR3 has 16 amino acids. Germline V CDR1 and CDR2: ENHRY, SYGVKD. The DNA of the CDR3 is TGTGCCATCAGTGAGTCGGGCAATCTCTCTGGAAACACCATATATTTT. This gives the protein CAISESGNLSGNTIYF.

This clonotype occurred a few times. The chain uses TRBV6-1 and TRBJ1-6; D ambiguous. V was clipped by 6 bases and J by 0 bases, with 21 bases between them. Germline CDR1 is MNHNS and CDR2 is SASEGT. CDR3 size: 19 residues. CDR3 protein: CASSPNRDARSSYNSPLHF. DNA of the CDR3: TGTGCCAGCAGCCCAAACCGAGACGCGAGGAGCTCCTATAATTCACCCCTCCACTTT.

This clonotype was seen only a few times. The J gene is TRBJ2-5, the V gene TRBV6-2 or TRBV6-3; TRBD2 matches 10 bases. The CDR3 sequence is 17 residues long. The germline V gene has CDR1 MNHEY and CDR2 SVGEGT. V lost 6 bases and J lost 5; bases outside the gene matches: 15. CDR3 sequence (DNA): TGTGCCAGCAGGAGACTAGCGGGCCACGAAGAGCGGGAGACCCAGTACTTC. This translates into CASRRLAGHEERETQYF.

This clonotype has at least ten counts. The chain uses TRBV7-9 and TRBJ1-1; D is unresolved. V lost 4 bases and J 5 bases, leaving 8 bases between the germline ends. CDR1 and CDR2 (germline): SEHNR, FQNEAQ (reference sequence). The CDR3 sequence is 12 residues long. The DNA of the CDR3 is TGTGCCAGCAGCTGGGTGGAAACTGAAGCTTTCTTT. Protein sequence: CASSWVETEAFF.